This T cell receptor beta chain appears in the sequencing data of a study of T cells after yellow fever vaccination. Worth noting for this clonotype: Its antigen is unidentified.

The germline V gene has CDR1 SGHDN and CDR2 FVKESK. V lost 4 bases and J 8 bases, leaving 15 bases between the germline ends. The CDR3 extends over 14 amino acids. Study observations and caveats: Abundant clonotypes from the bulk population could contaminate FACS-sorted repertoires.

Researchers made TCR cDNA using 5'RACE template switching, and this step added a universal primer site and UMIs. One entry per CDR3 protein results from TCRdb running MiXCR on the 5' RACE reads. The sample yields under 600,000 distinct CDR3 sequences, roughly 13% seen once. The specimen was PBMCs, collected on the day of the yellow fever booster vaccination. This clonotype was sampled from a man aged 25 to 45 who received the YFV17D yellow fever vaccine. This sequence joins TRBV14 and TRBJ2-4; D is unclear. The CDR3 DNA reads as TGTGCCAGCAGCCCCCTTCCCGGGTATGACATTCAGTACTTC. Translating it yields CASSPLPGYDIQYF.